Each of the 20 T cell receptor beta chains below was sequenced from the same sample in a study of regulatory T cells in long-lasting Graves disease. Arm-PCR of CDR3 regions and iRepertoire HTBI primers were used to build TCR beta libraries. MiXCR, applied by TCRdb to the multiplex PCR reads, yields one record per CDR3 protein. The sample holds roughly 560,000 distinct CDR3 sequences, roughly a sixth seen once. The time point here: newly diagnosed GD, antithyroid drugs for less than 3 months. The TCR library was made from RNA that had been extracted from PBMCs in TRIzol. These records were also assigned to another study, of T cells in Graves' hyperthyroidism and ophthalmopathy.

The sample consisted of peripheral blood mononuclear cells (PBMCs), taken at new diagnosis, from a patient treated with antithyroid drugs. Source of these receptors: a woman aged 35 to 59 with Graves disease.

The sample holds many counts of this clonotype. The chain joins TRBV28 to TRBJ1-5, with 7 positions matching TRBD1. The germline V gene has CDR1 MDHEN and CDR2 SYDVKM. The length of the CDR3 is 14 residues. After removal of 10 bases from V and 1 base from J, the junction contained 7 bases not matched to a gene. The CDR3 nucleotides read TGTGCCACCGACAGGGCGGCGAGCAATCAGCCCCAGCATTTT. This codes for CATDRAASNQPQHF.

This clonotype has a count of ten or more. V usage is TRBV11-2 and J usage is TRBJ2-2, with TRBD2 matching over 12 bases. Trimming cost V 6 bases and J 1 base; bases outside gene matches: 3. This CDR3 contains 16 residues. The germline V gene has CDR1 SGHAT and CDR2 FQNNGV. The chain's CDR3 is CASRELAGGNTGELFF. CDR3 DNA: TGTGCCAGCAGGGAACTAGCGGGGGGGAACACCGGGGAGCTGTTTTTT.

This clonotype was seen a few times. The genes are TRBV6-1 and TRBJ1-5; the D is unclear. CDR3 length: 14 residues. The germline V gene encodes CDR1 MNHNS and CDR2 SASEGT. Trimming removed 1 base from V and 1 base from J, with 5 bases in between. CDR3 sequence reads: CASSEVESNQPQHF. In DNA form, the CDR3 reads TGTGCCAGCAGTGAAGTCGAAAGCAATCAGCCCCAGCATTTT.

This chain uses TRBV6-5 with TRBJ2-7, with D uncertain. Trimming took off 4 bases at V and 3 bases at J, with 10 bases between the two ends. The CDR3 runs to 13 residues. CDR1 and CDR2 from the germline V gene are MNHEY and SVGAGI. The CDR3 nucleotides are TGTGCCAGCAGTTCCGGTCGGTTCTACGAGCAGTACTTC. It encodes CASSSGRFYEQYF.

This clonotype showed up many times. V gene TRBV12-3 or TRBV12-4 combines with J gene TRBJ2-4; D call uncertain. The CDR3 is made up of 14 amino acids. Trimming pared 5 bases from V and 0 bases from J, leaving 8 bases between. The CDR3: CASSQPGAKNIQYF. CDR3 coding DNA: TGTGCCAGCAGTCAGCCTGGAGCCAAAAACATTCAGTACTTC.

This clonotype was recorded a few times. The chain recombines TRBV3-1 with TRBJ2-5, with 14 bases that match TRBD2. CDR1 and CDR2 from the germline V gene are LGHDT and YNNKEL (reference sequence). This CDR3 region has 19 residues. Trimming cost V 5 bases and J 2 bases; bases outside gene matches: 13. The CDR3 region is CASSLAPGLAGVEQETQYF. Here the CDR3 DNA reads TGTGCCAGCAGCTTGGCCCCGGGACTAGCGGGAGTAGAACAAGAGACCCAGTACTTC.

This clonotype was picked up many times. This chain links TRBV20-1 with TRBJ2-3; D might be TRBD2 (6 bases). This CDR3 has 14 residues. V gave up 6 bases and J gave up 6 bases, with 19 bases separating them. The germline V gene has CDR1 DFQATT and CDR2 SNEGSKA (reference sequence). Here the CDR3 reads CSAPTGTLFDTQYF. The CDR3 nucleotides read TGCAGTGCGCCAACCGGGACTCTTTTTGATACGCAGTATTTT.

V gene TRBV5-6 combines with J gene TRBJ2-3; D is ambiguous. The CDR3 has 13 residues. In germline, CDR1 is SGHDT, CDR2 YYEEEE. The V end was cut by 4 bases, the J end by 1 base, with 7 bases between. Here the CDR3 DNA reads TGTGCCAGCAGCCCGTGGGGCACAGATACGCAGTATTTT. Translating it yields CASSPWGTDTQYF.

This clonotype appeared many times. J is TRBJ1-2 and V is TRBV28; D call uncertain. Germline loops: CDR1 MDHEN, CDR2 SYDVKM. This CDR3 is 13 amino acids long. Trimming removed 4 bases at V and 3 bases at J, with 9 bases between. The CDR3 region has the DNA TGTGCCAGCAGTTCAGAGGGCTACTATGGCTACACCTTC. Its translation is CASSSEGYYGYTF.

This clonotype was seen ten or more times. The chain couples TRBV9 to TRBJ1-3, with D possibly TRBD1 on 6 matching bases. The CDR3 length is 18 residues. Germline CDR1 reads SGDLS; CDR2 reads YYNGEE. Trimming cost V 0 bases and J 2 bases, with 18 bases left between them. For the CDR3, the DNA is TGTGCCAGCAGCGTAGATGTCAGGGGTGGAACTACTGGAAACACCATATATTTT. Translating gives CASSVDVRGGTTGNTIYF.

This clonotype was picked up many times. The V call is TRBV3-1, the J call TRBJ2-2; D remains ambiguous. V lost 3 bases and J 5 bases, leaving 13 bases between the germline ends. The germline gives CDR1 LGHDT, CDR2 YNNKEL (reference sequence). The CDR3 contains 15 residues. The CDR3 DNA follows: TGTGCCAGCAGCCAGCGGCCGATAACAACCGGGGAGCTGTTTTTT. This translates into CASSQRPITTGELFF.

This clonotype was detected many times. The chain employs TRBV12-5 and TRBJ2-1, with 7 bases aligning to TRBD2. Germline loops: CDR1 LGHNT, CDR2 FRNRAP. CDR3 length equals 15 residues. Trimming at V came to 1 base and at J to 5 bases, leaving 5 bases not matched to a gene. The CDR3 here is CASGLGAGENNEQFF. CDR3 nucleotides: TGTGCTAGTGGTTTGGGTGCGGGGGAGAACAATGAGCAGTTCTTC.

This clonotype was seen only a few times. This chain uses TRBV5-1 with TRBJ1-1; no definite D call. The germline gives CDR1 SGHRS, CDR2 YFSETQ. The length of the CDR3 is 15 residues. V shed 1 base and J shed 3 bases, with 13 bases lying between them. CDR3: CASSLISVPDTEAFF. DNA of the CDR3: TGCGCCAGCAGCTTGATTTCTGTTCCCGACACTGAAGCTTTCTTT.

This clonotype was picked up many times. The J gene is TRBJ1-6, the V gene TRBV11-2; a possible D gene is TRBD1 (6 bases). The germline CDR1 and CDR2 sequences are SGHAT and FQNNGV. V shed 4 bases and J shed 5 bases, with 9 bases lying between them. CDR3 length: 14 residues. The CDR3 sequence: CASSWQGNNSPLHF. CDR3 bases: TGTGCCAGCAGCTGGCAGGGGAATAATTCACCCCTCCACTTT.

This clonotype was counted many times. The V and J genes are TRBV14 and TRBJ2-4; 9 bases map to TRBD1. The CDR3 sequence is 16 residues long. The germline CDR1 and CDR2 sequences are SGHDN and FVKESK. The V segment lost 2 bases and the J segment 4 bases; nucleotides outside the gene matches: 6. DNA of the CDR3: TGTGCCAGCAGCCAACATACAGGGGGCTGGAAAAACATTCAGTACTTC. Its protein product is CASSQHTGGWKNIQYF. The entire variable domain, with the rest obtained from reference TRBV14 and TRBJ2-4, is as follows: EAGVTQFPSHSVIEKGQTVTLRCDPISGHDNLYWYRRVMGKEIKFLLHFVKESKQDESGMPNNRFLAERTGGTYSTLKVQPAELEDSGVYFCASSQHTGGWKNIQYFGAGTRLSVL.

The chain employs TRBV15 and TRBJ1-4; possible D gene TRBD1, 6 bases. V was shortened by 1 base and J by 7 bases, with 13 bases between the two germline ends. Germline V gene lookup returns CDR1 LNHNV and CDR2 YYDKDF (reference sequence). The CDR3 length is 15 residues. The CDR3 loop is CATSRGTEGVEKLFF. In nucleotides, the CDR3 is TGTGCCACCAGCAGAGGTACTGAGGGGGTTGAAAAACTGTTTTTT.

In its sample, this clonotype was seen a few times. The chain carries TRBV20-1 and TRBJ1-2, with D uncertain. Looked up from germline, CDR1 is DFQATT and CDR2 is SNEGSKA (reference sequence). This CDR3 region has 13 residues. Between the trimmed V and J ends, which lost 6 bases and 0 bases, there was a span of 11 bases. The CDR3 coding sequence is TGCAGTGCCGACCGTTCTTCTAACTATGGCTACACCTTC. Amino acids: CSADRSSNYGYTF.

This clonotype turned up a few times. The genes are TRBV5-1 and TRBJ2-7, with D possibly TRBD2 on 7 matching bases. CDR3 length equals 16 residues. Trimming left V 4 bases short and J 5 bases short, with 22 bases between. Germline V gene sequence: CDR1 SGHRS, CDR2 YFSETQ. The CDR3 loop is CASSLGGAEGMNEQYF. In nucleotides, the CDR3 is TGCGCCAGCAGCCTAGGGGGGGCTGAAGGGATGAACGAGCAGTACTTC. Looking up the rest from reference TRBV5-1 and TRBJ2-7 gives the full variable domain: KAGVTQTPRYLIKTRGQQVTLSCSPISGHRSVSWYQQTPGQGLQFLFEYFSETQRNKGNFPGRFSGRQFSNSRSEMNVSTLELGDSALYLCASSLGGAEGMNEQYFGPGTRLTVT.

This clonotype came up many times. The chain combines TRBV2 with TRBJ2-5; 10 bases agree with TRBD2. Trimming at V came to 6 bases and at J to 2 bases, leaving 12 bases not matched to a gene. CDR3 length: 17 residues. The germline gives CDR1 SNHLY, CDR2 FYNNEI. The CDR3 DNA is TGTGCCAGCAGGGAACCGAGACTAGCGGGTATTCAAGAGACCCAGTACTTC. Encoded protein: CASREPRLAGIQETQYF.

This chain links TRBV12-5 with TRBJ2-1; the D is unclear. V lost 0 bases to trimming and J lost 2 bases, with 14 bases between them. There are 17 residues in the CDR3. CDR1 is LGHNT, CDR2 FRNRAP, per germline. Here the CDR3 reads CASGLVAGYVAYNEQFF. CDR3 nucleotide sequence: TGTGCTAGTGGTTTGGTAGCCGGGTATGTAGCCTACAATGAGCAGTTCTTC. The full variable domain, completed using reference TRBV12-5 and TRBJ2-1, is DARVTQTPRHKVTEMGQEVTMRCQPILGHNTVFWYRQTMMQGLELLAYFRNRAPLDDSGMPKDRFSAEMPDATLATLKIQPSEPRDSAVYFCASGLVAGYVAYNEQFFGPGTRLTVL.